This T cell receptor beta chain was recovered during a study of cytomegalovirus exposure and HLA in healthy donors. General observations from the study: HLA allele associations emerged for roughly 17,000 TCR beta sequences in a later analysis, at 0.05 false discovery rate. Sequencing probably produced one cluster of sequence variants that were highly shared. A missense DCLRE1C variant was associated with V- and J-gene trimming of TCR beta chains in a later analysis, and an independent cohort replicated the association.

Vbeta (60) and Jbeta (13) primers were used in the PCR. Generated by immunoSEQ multiplex PCR, the TCRdb table keeps only in-frame clones and is missing some. Altogether 200,000 to 250,000 clones are present, 76% being singletons, with the ten largest covering under 0.8%. From germline, CDR1 is SGHRS and CDR2 YFSETQ. Trimming removed 5 bases at V and 7 bases at J, with 24 bases between. This CDR3 spans 17 amino acids. This clone was seen only once. The antigen is unknown. The sample consisted of PBMCs. The rearrangement uses TRBV5-1 and TRBJ1-4; TRBD1 might be the D (5 bases). This clonotype originated in a man between 18 and 29 years old in good health and CMV-seronegative. The CDR3 sequence is CASRGGARDQRGEKLFF. Written as DNA, the CDR3 is TGCGCCAGCAGAGGCGGGGCCCGTGACCAAAGAGGTGAAAAACTGTTTTTT.